This T cell receptor beta chain was sequenced in a study of T cell repertoires in ileal Crohn's disease (dated by TCRdb to the late 2010s). For context, the study as a whole: The median duration of disease was 6 to 10 years, and at the time of surgery 35% of patients were active smokers. Every patient underwent surgery because of a complication, which was stricturing disease in 61% of cases and penetrating disease in roughly 39%. Roughly half of the patients were given postoperative therapy, with around 11 receiving thiopurines and 18 receiving anti-TNF agents. A prospective multicentre cohort supplied the roughly 59 Crohn's disease patients whose TCR repertoires were analysed. Running in parallel with the study was a multicentre cohort set up to find predictors of early endoscopic recurrence following ileocolonic resection. Endoscopic postoperative recurrence was defined by a Rutgeerts score above i0. A total of about 170 mucosal samples from around 60 patients were sequenced, with samples obtained at several locations on the surgical specimen and at postoperative endoscopy.

For commercial TCRB immunosequencing, five hundred nanograms of biopsy DNA were submitted for each sample. Adaptive Biotechnology amplified CDR3 regions from genomic DNA with a two-step multiplex PCR that controlled for amplification bias. Primers for every V and J gene segment were used in the first PCR, and barcodes and Illumina adapters were added in the second PCR. CDR3 libraries were sequenced using an Illumina instrument. The study's own analysis went as follows. The analysis used both the pipelines supplied by the vendor and custom analysis of the raw data in R/Bioconductor with R version 3.3.0. Clonality, which ranges from 0 to 1, was calculated as the inverse of the normalised Shannon entropy across all productive clones. High-frequency clones were defined as the share of the repertoire occupied by the top 100 clones, with only clones passing a 95% confidence test being retained. Overlap between samples was measured with the Morisita-Horn index, while repertoire diversity was measured with the Simpson index. As stored in TCRdb, this immuneACCESS dataset retains in-frame rearrangements with V and J assigned. A fraction of the clones does not appear; measured against another copy, unresolved V genes explain less than half of the discrepancy, and the remainder lacks a known reason. That table supplies the V and J calls and clone size; D and trimming were determined from the DNA. The sample table shows about 890 clones, and about 88% are seen once. The ten top clones hold 16% of the sample.

The germline V gene yields SNHLY for CDR1 and FYNNEI for CDR2. Trimming at the junction amounts to 6 bases on V and 4 bases on J, and the germline ends lie 15 bases apart. The CDR3 has 15 amino acids, counting the end cysteine and phenylalanine. The sequence is cut down to CDR3 DNA, 45 bases in frame from base 1. Beyond this particular receptor, the publication reports: Endoscopic recurrence was linked to a higher percentage of high-frequency clones at surgery, and recurrence occurred in every patient whose clonality exceeded 26.8% (18/57). Sorted CD8 T cells carried more high-frequency clones than CD4 T cells, suggesting mucosal expansions were mainly CD8. Patients who were active smokers at surgery had a significantly higher proportion of clonal expansions than non-smokers (around 24% vs 18%, p=0.02). Only a subgroup of patients, of unstated size, had mucosal CD4 and CD8 T cells sorted and sequenced.

Details on this clone: The clone's antigen remains unknown. No base quality values were provided; no much bigger clone lies one nucleotide off.

Adults with ileal or ileocolonic Crohn's disease and an indication for ileocolonic resection were eligible for inclusion. Whole ileal mucosal biopsies were kept frozen at -80 degrees C prior to DNA extraction. Genomic DNA was extracted from frozen whole biopsies using a TRizol-based method and was quantified with a NanoDrop 2000 spectrophotometer. Here the chain combines TRBV2 and TRBJ2-2; a weak D assignment points to TRBD1 (5 bases agree). The sequenced material came from ileal tissue. This TCR was recovered from an adult with Crohn's disease. Read as DNA, the sequence is TGTGCCAGCAGCAGATCAGGGTTCGCCACCGGGGAGCTGTTTTTT. Translated, it reads CASSRSGFATGELFF. Extended through the reference TRBV2 and TRBJ2-2 proteins, this CDR3 yields the full variable domain: EPEVTQTPSHQVTQMGQEVILRCVPISNHLYFYWYRQILGQKVEFLVSFYNNEISEKSEIFDDQFSVERPDGSNFTLKIRSTKLEDSAMYFCASSRSGFATGELFFGEGSRLTVL.